One T cell receptor beta chain is described in this entry. Its specificity is not known. These data are taken from a study of T cell responses to AZD1222 COVID-19 vaccine. Sequencing was performed with immunoSEQ multiplex PCR; in TCRdb, only in-frame clones are kept and a portion is missing. The table records under 200,000 clones, 88% of them present only once. Study-wide findings and caveats: Across spike, vaccine-associated CD4 TCRs were found, dominant at 160-218 and 743-854. The breadth and depth of Spike-specific TCRs increased once two AZD1222 doses had been given.

V was cut by 1 base and J by 8 bases, with 5 bases left in between. CDR1 is SEHNR and CDR2 is FQNEAQ in the germline V gene (reference sequence). CDR3 length equals 11 residues. Pooled samples include second doses given at about 4 or 12 weeks. Material: peripheral blood, obtained 28 days after the second AZD1222 dose. The rearrangement joins TRBV7-9 to TRBJ1-1; D is unclear. This TCR came from an adult who received the AZD1222 COVID-19 vaccine. CDR3 protein: CASSLGVEAFF. The CDR3 coding sequence is TGTGCCAGCAGCTTAGGGGTCGAAGCTTTCTTT.